These T cell receptor beta chains were read from a single sample in a study of cytomegalovirus exposure and HLA in healthy donors. Profiled with immunoSEQ multiplex PCR; TCRdb holds only in-frame clones, not every one. The sample contains approximately 54,000 clones, approximately 82% of which appear only once. Sequenced material: PBMCs. These receptors were taken from a woman between 18 and 29 years old in good health and CMV-seronegative. CDR3s include the opening cysteine and the closing phenylalanine or tryptophan. The D gene is left open where the match is weak. Clone size is not always given. Where it is, it says once, few, many or a class for expanded clones.

d_gene | abundance | j_gene | v_gene | CDR3aa | CDR3nt
NA | NA | TRBJ2-5 | TRBV2 | CASSDGGQAETQYF | TGTGCCAGCAGTGATGGTGGGCAGGCGGAGACCCAGTACTTC
NA | NA | TRBJ2-3 | TRBV5-4 | CASSLRVAASTDTQYF | TGTGCCAGCAGCTTGCGAGTAGCGGCTAGCACAGATACGCAGTATTTT
NA | few | TRBJ1-1 | TRBV14 | CASSQVGNTEAFF | TGTGCCAGCAGCCAAGTCGGGAACACTGAAGCTTTCTTT
NA | few | TRBJ2-1 | TRBV5-6 | CASSTSLEQFF | TGTGCCAGCAGCACTAGCCTTGAGCAGTTCTTC
TRBD2 | NA | TRBJ2-7 | TRBV28 | CASSTSGRLDEQYF | TGTGCCAGCAGCACTAGCGGGAGGCTGGACGAGCAGTACTTC
NA | NA | TRBJ1-5 | TRBV28 | CASSLREGGNQPQHF | TGTGCCAGCAGTTTACGGGAGGGAGGCAATCAGCCCCAGCATTTT
NA | NA | TRBJ2-5 | TRBV14 | CASSQEGRGRETQYF | TGTGCCAGCAGCCAAGAAGGCAGGGGTCGGGAGACCCAGTACTTC
TRBD2 | few | TRBJ2-1 | TRBV7-8 | CASSLLAGTFYNEQFF | TGTGCCAGCAGCTTGCTAGCGGGCACATTTTACAATGAGCAGTTCTTC
NA | medium-sized | TRBJ2-1 | TRBV9 | CASSVDSGGLDEQFF | TGTGCCAGCAGCGTAGATTCAGGAGGCCTCGATGAGCAGTTCTTC
NA | few | TRBJ2-2 | TRBV29-1 | CSFRSGVDTGELFF | TGCAGCTTTCGTTCGGGAGTCGACACCGGGGAGCTGTTTTTT
NA | NA | TRBJ1-1 | TRBV7-9 | CASSVSLNTEAFF | TGTGCCAGCAGCGTATCCTTGAACACTGAAGCTTTCTTT
NA | NA | TRBJ2-7 | TRBV11-3 | CASSWEEEQYF | TGTGCCAGCAGCTGGGAGGAGGAGCAGTACTTC
NA | NA | TRBJ2-3 | TRBV7-9 | CASTLTDTQYF | TGTGCCAGCACCCTCACAGATACGCAGTATTTT
NA | NA | TRBJ2-7 | TRBV30 | CAWSVGGNEQYF | TGTGCCTGGAGTGTAGGGGGAAACGAGCAGTACTTC
NA | NA | TRBJ1-4 | TRBV7-6 | CASSLESGSKLFF | TGTGCCAGCAGCTTAGAGTCAGGGTCCAAACTGTTTTTT
TRBD1 | NA | TRBJ1-5 | TRBV28 | CASSLPDRGNQPQHF | TGTGCCAGCAGTTTACCGGACAGGGGCAATCAGCCCCAGCATTTT
NA | few | TRBJ2-3 | TRBV6-4 | CASSEKMRETVGTDTQYF | TGTGCCAGCAGTGAAAAAATGAGGGAGACGGTAGGCACAGATACGCAGTATTTT
NA | few | TRBJ2-1 | TRBV10-1 | CASSERPEYNEQFF | TGCGCCAGCAGTGAGAGACCGGAGTACAATGAGCAGTTCTTC
NA | few | TRBJ2-2 | TRBV7-3 | CASSMRAGELFF | TGTGCCAGCAGCATGAGGGCCGGGGAGCTGTTTTTT
NA | few | TRBJ2-6 | TRBV6-5 | CASSYKGDGATVLTF | TGTGCCAGCAGTTACAAAGGCGACGGAGCGACCGTCCTGACTTTC
TRBD2 | once | TRBJ2-7 | TRBV19 | CASSLSGRAELEQYF | TGTGCCAGTAGTCTGAGCGGGAGGGCCGAGCTCGAGCAGTACTTC
TRBD2 | NA | TRBJ2-1 | TRBV13 | CASSLGLVNEQFF | TGTGCCAGCAGCCTCGGACTAGTCAATGAGCAGTTCTTC
TRBD2 | NA | TRBJ2-7 | TRBV4-2 | CASSQNSLAGGFSYEQYF | TGTGCCAGCAGCCAAAATTCCCTAGCGGGAGGGTTCTCCTACGAGCAGTACTTC
NA | NA | TRBJ2-2 | TRBV5-6 | CASSLRAGQLSGPGELFF | TGTGCCAGCAGCTTGCGAGCGGGACAATTGTCGGGCCCCGGGGAGCTGTTTTTT
TRBD2 | NA | TRBJ2-7 | TRBV9 | CASSGTSGRATYEQYF | TGTGCCAGCAGCGGGACTAGCGGGAGGGCCACGTACGAGCAGTACTTC
NA | NA | TRBJ2-1 | TRBV11-2 | CASSPVGRTNNEQFF | TGTGCCAGCAGCCCAGTAGGGAGGACGAACAATGAGCAGTTCTTC
NA | few | TRBJ2-2 | TRBV19 | CASSIVRDTINTGELFF | TGTGCCAGTAGTATCGTCCGGGACACAATAAACACCGGGGAGCTGTTTTTT
NA | NA | TRBJ2-1 | TRBV11-2 | CASSLSEYNEQFF | TGTGCCAGCAGCTTATCCGAGTACAATGAGCAGTTCTTC
NA | NA | TRBJ2-6 | TRBV9 | CASSPTFVTRTAGANGLTF | TGTGCCAGCAGCCCCACCTTTGTGACAAGGACGGCGGGGGCCAACGGCCTGACTTTC
TRBD2 | NA | TRBJ2-3 | TRBV6-4 | CASSELAGGTTDTQYF | TGTGCCAGCAGCGAACTAGCGGGAGGAACCACAGATACGCAGTATTTT
NA | NA | TRBJ2-3 | TRBV29-1 | CSVSTDSTDTQYF | TGCAGCGTTTCGACGGACAGCACAGATACGCAGTACTTT
NA | NA | TRBJ1-4 | TRBV7-8 | CASSLSRGSEKLFF | TGTGCCAGCAGCTTAAGCAGGGGAAGTGAAAAACTGTTTTTT
TRBD1 | NA | TRBJ1-2 | TRBV4-1 | CASSHPTGSYGYTF | TGCGCCAGCAGCCACCCGACAGGGAGCTATGGCTACACCTTC
NA | once | TRBJ2-7 | TRBV21-1 | CASSKWTRDAYEQYF | TGTGCCAGCAGCAAATGGACTAGGGATGCCTACGAGCAGTACTTC
TRBD2 | NA | TRBJ2-7 | TRBV10-2 | CASSAGLALEQYF | TGCGCCAGCAGTGCCGGACTAGCCCTAGAGCAGTACTTC
NA | NA | TRBJ2-4 | TRBV7-3 | CASSLGPGLAKNSQYF | TGTGCCAGCAGCTTAGGACCGGGCCTAGCCAAAAACAGTCAGTACTTC
TRBD1 | once | TRBJ1-2 | TRBV11-2 | CASSLARTGDGYTF | TGTGCCAGCAGCTTAGCGAGGACAGGAGATGGCTACACCTTC
TRBD2 | NA | TRBJ2-1 | TRBV7-9 | CASSSTSGSSYNEQFF | TGTGCCAGCAGCTCTACTAGCGGCAGCTCCTACAATGAGCAGTTCTTC
TRBD1 | NA | TRBJ1-2 | TRBV7-3 | CASSLQGQGADTF | TGTGCCAGCAGCTTGCAGGGACAGGGGGCGGACACCTTC
NA | once | TRBJ2-3 | TRBV11-3 | CASSSTGSTDTQYF | TGTGCCAGCAGCTCCACAGGGAGCACAGATACGCAGTATTTT
NA | once | TRBJ2-7 | TRBV7-9 | CASRPGYTDEQYF | TGTGCCAGCAGGCCAGGGTATACGGACGAGCAGTACTTC
NA | NA | TRBJ1-2 | TRBV10-3 | CAISEVNRIYYGYTF | TGTGCCATCAGTGAGGTCAACAGGATCTACTATGGCTACACCTTC
NA | NA | TRBJ1-1 | TRBV27 | CASSFGQRTEAFF | TGTGCCAGCAGCTTTGGACAGAGAACTGAAGCTTTCTTT
TRBD2 | NA | TRBJ2-2 | TRBV5-6 | CASSLFQREATGELFF | TGTGCCAGCAGCTTATTTCAGCGGGAGGCCACCGGGGAGCTGTTTTTT
NA | NA | TRBJ2-7 | TRBV6-5 | CASSYSIQGPHEQYF | TGTGCCAGCAGTTACTCGATCCAGGGGCCACACGAGCAGTACTTC
TRBD1 | once | TRBJ1-2 | TRBV27 | CASSPLDRNYGYTF | TGTGCCAGCAGTCCTTTGGACAGGAACTATGGCTACACCTTC
NA | NA | TRBJ2-1 | TRBV5-1 | CASSFDPLVSSYNEQFF | TGCGCCAGCAGCTTCGATCCTCTGGTTAGCTCCTACAATGAGCAGTTCTTC
TRBD1 | NA | TRBJ2-7 | TRBV5-4 | CASSFGTANYEQYF | TGTGCCAGCAGCTTTGGGACAGCAAACTACGAGCAGTACTTC
TRBD2 | NA | TRBJ2-3 | TRBV27 | CASSYGSGGTDTQYF | TGTGCCAGCAGTTACGGTAGCGGGGGCACAGATACGCAGTATTTT
TRBD1 | NA | TRBJ2-7 | TRBV5-6 | CASSWGPGQGYEQYF | TGTGCCAGCAGTTGGGGTCCGGGACAGGGGTACGAGCAGTACTTC
TRBD2 | NA | TRBJ2-7 | TRBV19 | CASSPAAGANEQYF | TGTGCCAGTAGCCCGGCAGCGGGAGCTAACGAGCAGTACTTC
TRBD1 | NA | TRBJ1-1 | TRBV28 | CASSGGDRNTEAFF | TGTGCCAGCAGTGGCGGGGACAGGAACACTGAAGCTTTCTTT
NA | NA | TRBJ1-1 | TRBV21-1 | CASTTPDSPRSDTEAFF | TGTGCCAGCACCACCCCGGACAGTCCCAGGTCGGACACTGAAGCTTTCTTT
NA | few | TRBJ2-7 | TRBV7-2 | CASSFSRGSSYEQYF | TGTGCCAGCAGCTTCAGTCGCGGCAGCTCCTACGAGCAGTACTTC
NA | NA | TRBJ2-7 | TRBV9 | CASSVAGRVSPYEQYF | TGTGCCAGCAGCGTAGCTGGCAGGGTTTCCCCCTACGAGCAGTACTTC
NA | NA | TRBJ1-2 | TRBV28 | CASSLTGKDGYTF | TGTGCCAGCAGTTTAACAGGGAAGGATGGCTACACCTTC
TRBD1 | few | TRBJ2-7 | TRBV27 | CASSMRGRGQEQYF | TGTGCCAGCAGTATGAGGGGGCGCGGGCAAGAGCAGTACTTC
NA | NA | TRBJ2-5 | TRBV18 | CASSPGNQETQYF | TGTGCCAGCTCACCCGGGAACCAAGAGACCCAGTACTTC